The text below deals with one TCR beta chain. What it recognizes is unknown. This record comes from a study of vaccination effects on CD4 cells after COVID-19. Subsequent to 10 days of culture, CD4+ T cells were isolated. Every participant took two doses of the BNT162b2 or mRNA-1273 vaccine. V gave up 1 base and J gave up 8 bases, with 14 bases separating them. Germline V gene sequence: CDR1 GTSNPN, CDR2 SVGIG (reference sequence). The CDR3 is 13 amino acids. Using immunoSEQ multiplex PCR, the repertoire was profiled, and TCRdb retains in-frame clones only, with some absent. Of 37,000 or so clones listed, 55% to 80% are singletons.

This clonotype originated in a human donor who received a COVID-19 vaccine. Sequenced here: CD4+ T cells from PBMCs cultured without peptide, sampled after COVID-19 vaccination. The chain recombines TRBV30 with TRBJ1-2; perhaps TRBD1 as D (5 bases). The CDR3 protein is CAWSGQSEGGYTF. In DNA, the CDR3 is TGTGCCTGGAGTGGACAAAGCGAGGGGGGCTACACCTTC.